The next 14 T cell receptor beta chains were all read from a single sample in a study of blood T cell repertoires in COVID-19. TCRdb's copy holds only in-frame clones and misses some; the assay was immunoSEQ multiplex PCR. The sample contains around 120,000 clones, roughly 87% of which appear only once. Sequenced input: peripheral blood. Receptor source: an elderly man with acute or convalescent COVID-19.

This clone was observed once. V is TRBV6-1 and J is TRBJ2-7; 9 positions agree with TRBD1. The CDR3 spans 14 residues. Germline V gene sequence: CDR1 MNHNS, CDR2 SASEGT. V lost 8 bases, J lost 7 bases, and 12 bases stayed unmatched. The CDR3 region is CASSGTGTSTEQYF. For the CDR3, the DNA is TGTGCCAGCTCGGGGACAGGGACTTCCACGGAGCAGTACTTC.

The chain couples TRBV27 to TRBJ1-1; maybe TRBD1 (6 bases). The germline V and J ends were trimmed by 3 bases and 1 base, with 9 bases remaining between them. The CDR3 is 14 residues long. CDR1 and CDR2 (germline): MNHEY, SMNVEV (reference sequence). This CDR3 reads CASSFTQGNTEAFF. Here the CDR3 DNA reads TGTGCCAGCAGTTTCACACAGGGGAACACTGAAGCTTTCTTT.

The V gene is TRBV15, the J gene TRBJ1-1, with TRBD1 identical over 7 bases. V dropped 6 bases and J dropped 4; count of bases not matched to a gene: 11. CDR1 and CDR2 (germline): LNHNV, YYDKDF (reference sequence). The CDR3 totals 15 residues. The CDR3 protein is CATSKGATGFTEAFF. CDR3 nucleotides: TGTGCCACCAGTAAGGGGGCCACAGGGTTCACTGAAGCTTTCTTT.

The CDR3 loop is CASFPTGMVGTEAFF. The CDR3, as DNA: TGTGCCAGTTTCCCGACAGGGATGGTTGGCACTGAAGCTTTCTTT. The rearrangement links TRBV19 to TRBJ1-1, with 7 bases that match TRBD1. J lost 4 bases, V lost 8 bases, and 13 bases had no gene match. The CDR3 covers 15 residues. Germline V gives CDR1 LNHDA, CDR2 SQIVND (reference sequence).

This clone came up a few times. The junction differs from germline at one of its ends, possibly a read error. V gene TRBV6-5 combines with J gene TRBJ2-7; 7 nucleotides agree with TRBD1. CDR1 and CDR2 (germline): MNHEY, SVGAGI. The CDR3 is 14 residues long. As DNA, the CDR3 is TGTGCCAGCAGTTACGGGACAGCCGCCTTCCCGGTGGACTTC. This translates into CASSYGTAAFPVDF.

This clone was counted once. The chain recombines TRBV5-1 with TRBJ1-2; 9 bases match TRBD1. CDR1 and CDR2 from the germline V gene are SGHRS and YFSETQ. CDR3 length: 13 amino acids. Trimming cost V 4 bases and J 8 bases; bases outside gene matches: 6. The CDR3 nucleotides are TGCGCCAGCAGCCTGGGACAGGGAGAAGGCTACACCTTC. Residues: CASSLGQGEGYTF.

CDR3 sequence (DNA): TGCGCCAGCAGCTTAGGAGGAAGCAATCAGCCCCAGCATTTT. Protein sequence: CASSLGGSNQPQHF. The rearrangement joins TRBV5-1 to TRBJ1-5, with D hard to call. CDR3 length: 14 residues. The V end was cut by 2 bases, the J end by 1 base, with 7 bases between. Germline CDR1 reads SGHRS; CDR2 reads YFSETQ.

The V call is TRBV7-3, the J call TRBJ1-2, with D uncertain. The germline V gene has CDR1 SGHTA and CDR2 FQGTGA. Trimming cost V 5 bases and J 8 bases, with 21 bases left between them. The CDR3 sequence is 15 residues long. The CDR3 nucleotides read TGTGCCAGCAGCCACGAGGTTAAGTCGGATGGAGGCTACACCTTC. Amino acid sequence: CASSHEVKSDGGYTF.

A remark on this clone: The sample carries other DNA sequences with the same CDR3. The V call is TRBV6-5, the J call TRBJ2-5; D remains ambiguous. CDR1 is MNHEY, CDR2 SVGAGI, per germline. The CDR3 has 13 amino acids. With 6 bases removed from V and 2 bases from J, the gap between germline ends came to 10 bases. In DNA form, the CDR3 reads TGTGCCAGCAGCCGTACACGACAAGAGACCCAGTACTTC. Translating it yields CASSRTRQETQYF.

The V and J genes are TRBV11-2 and TRBJ2-7; 9 bases map to TRBD1. The germline CDR1 and CDR2 sequences are SGHAT and FQNNGV. This CDR3 contains 13 residues. Germline trimming cut 5 bases from V and 7 bases from J; bases unmatched to any gene: 6. The CDR3 sequence: CASSVQGAREQYF. In nucleotides, the CDR3 is TGTGCCAGCAGCGTACAGGGGGCCAGGGAGCAGTACTTC.

This clone has more than one count but fewer than ten. The V and J genes are TRBV18 and TRBJ2-7, with 12 bases aligning to TRBD2. This CDR3 is built from 15 residues. Per germline, CDR1 KGHSH and CDR2 LQKENI. The V gene end was trimmed by 6 bases and the J gene end by 3 bases; junction bases not matched to a gene: 6. CDR3 coding DNA: TGTGCCAGCTCCTCCGGACTAGCGGGAATCTACGAGCAGTACTTC. It is translated as CASSSGLAGIYEQYF.

This clone was observed a single time. The rearrangement joins TRBV10-3 to TRBJ1-2; D might be TRBD1 (5 bases). Germline CDR1 reads ENHRY; CDR2 reads SYGVKD. Trimming left V 8 bases short and J 3 bases short, with 13 bases between. The CDR3 is 13 amino acids. The chain's CDR3 is CAILGDSYYGYTF. The CDR3 DNA is TGTGCCATCCTAGGGGACTCTTACTATGGCTACACCTTC.

V gene TRBV19 combines with J gene TRBJ1-5; perhaps TRBD1 as D (6 bases). This CDR3 has 14 residues. The V end was cut by 3 bases, the J end by 2 bases, with 8 bases between. Germline V CDR1 and CDR2: LNHDA, SQIVND (reference sequence). The DNA of the CDR3 is TGTGCCAGTAGTATGACAGGAGGCAATCAGCCCCAGCATTTT. Translating gives CASSMTGGNQPQHF.

The chain is built from TRBV19 and TRBJ2-7; 8 bases match TRBD1. The CDR3 has 15 residues. The trim removed 4 bases at V and 2 bases at J, leaving 7 bases unmatched. Germline CDR1 reads LNHDA; CDR2 reads SQIVND (reference sequence). The CDR3 sequence: CASSRSTGAPYEQYF. The CDR3, as DNA: TGTGCCAGTAGTAGATCGACAGGGGCGCCCTACGAGCAGTACTTC.